Described below is a single TCR beta chain sequence and its context. The record originates from a study of blood T cell repertoires in COVID-19. The repertoire was sequenced with immunoSEQ multiplex PCR; TCRdb's copy has only in-frame clones and lacks some. The table lists 250,000 to 300,000 clones, approximately 90% of them singletons, with around 2.2% in the top ten. The CDR3 is made up of 14 amino acids. V shed 7 bases and J shed 0 bases, with 13 bases lying between them. Germline lookup yields CDR1 MDHEN and CDR2 SYDVKM. The rearrangement joins TRBV28 to TRBJ2-7; possibly TRBD2 for D (5 bases). This TCR was sampled from a woman in her 30s with COVID-19, enrolled during active disease. Sequences were obtained from peripheral blood. This CDR3 reads CASNEGLASYEQYF. The CDR3 nucleotides are TGTGCCAGCAATGAAGGGCTAGCCTCCTACGAGCAGTACTTC.